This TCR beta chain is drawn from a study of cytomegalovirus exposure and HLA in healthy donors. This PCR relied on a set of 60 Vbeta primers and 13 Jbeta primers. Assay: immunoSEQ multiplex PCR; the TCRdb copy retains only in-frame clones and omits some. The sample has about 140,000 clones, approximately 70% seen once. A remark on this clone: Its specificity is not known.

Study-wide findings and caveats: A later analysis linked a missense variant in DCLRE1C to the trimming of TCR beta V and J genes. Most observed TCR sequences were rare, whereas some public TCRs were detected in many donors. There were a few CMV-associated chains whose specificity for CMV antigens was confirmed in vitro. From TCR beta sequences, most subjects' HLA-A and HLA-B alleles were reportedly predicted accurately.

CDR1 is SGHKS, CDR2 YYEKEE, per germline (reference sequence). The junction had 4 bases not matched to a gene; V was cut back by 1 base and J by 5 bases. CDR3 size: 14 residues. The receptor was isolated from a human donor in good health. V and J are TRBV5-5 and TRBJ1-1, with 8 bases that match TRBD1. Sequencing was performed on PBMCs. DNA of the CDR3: TGTGCCAGCAGCTTGACAGGGGGACGGACTGAAGCTTTCTTT. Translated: CASSLTGGRTEAFF.